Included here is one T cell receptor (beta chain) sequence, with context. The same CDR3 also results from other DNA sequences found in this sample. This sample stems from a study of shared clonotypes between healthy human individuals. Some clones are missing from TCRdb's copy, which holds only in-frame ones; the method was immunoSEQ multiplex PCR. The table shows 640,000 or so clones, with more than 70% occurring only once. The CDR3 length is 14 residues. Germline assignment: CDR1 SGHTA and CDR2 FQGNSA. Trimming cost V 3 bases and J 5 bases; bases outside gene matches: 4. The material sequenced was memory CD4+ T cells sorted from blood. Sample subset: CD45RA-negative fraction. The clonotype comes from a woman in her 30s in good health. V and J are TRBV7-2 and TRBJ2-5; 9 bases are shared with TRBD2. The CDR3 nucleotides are TGTGCCAGCAGCTTCTCGAGCGGGGGGGAGACCCAGTACTTC. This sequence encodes CASSFSSGGETQYF. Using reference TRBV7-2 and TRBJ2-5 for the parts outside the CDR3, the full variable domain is GAGVSQSPSNKVTEKGKDVELRCDPISGHTALYWYRQSLGQGLEFLIYFQGNSAPDKSGLPSDRFSAERTGGSVSTLTIQRTQQEDSAVYLCASSFSSGGETQYFGPGTRLLVL.